These 30 T cell receptor beta chains were sequenced from one sample in a study of cytomegalovirus exposure and HLA in healthy donors. With 60 Vbeta and 13 Jbeta primers, the PCR was carried out. Sequencing was performed with immunoSEQ multiplex PCR; in TCRdb, only in-frame clones are kept and a portion is missing. There are approximately 110,000 clones in the sample, with roughly 3.5% held by the top ten. Sequencing was performed on PBMCs. These receptors were obtained from a man aged 25 to 45 in good health and CMV-seronegative.

The J gene is TRBJ2-7, the V gene TRBV19, with a tentative D call TRBD1 (5 bases). Germline lookup yields CDR1 LNHDA and CDR2 SQIVND (reference sequence). This CDR3 is 14 amino acids long. Trimming took 3 bases from V and 4 from J, leaving 13 bases between them. The CDR3 DNA is TGTGCCAGTAGTATTGTAGCTCAGGGTTACGAGCAGTACTTC. It is translated as CASSIVAQGYEQYF.

The chain couples TRBV7-2 to TRBJ2-5; 7 bases fit TRBD2. The CDR3 has 16 residues. J gave up 0 bases and V 4 bases, and 8 bases lay outside the gene matches. Germline CDR1 SGHTA, CDR2 FQGNSA. The CDR3 region has the DNA TGTGCCAGCAGCTGGGGGGGAGGGGTCTACCAAGAGACCCAGTACTTC. This codes for CASSWGGGVYQETQYF.

The chain links TRBV30 to TRBJ2-7; 9 positions agree with TRBD1. The CDR3 extends over 14 amino acids. After removal of 3 bases from V and 3 bases from J, the junction contained 6 bases not matched to a gene. Germline lookup yields CDR1 GTSNPN and CDR2 SVGIG (reference sequence). DNA for the CDR3: TGTGCCTGGAGCTCGGGACAGGGTTACTACGAGCAGTACTTC. Translation: CAWSSGQGYYEQYF.

This chain joins TRBV11-3 and TRBJ2-1, with 10 bases fitting TRBD2. The CDR3 runs to 15 residues. Trimming took 8 bases from V and 2 from J; bases not matched to a gene: 6. Germline assignment: CDR1 SGHNT and CDR2 YENEEA. CDR3 nucleotide sequence: TGTGCCAGCGCGAGCGGGGGGGCTGCCTACAATGAGCAGTTCTTC. This sequence encodes CASASGGAAYNEQFF.

J is TRBJ2-3 and V is TRBV11-3; TRBD1 matches at 11 bases. Germline-derived CDR1 and CDR2 are SGHNT and YENEEA. CDR3 length: 15 amino acids. The trim removed 5 bases at V and 2 bases at J, leaving 3 bases unmatched. In DNA form, the CDR3 reads TGTGCCAGCAGCCAGGGACAGGGGGACACAGATACGCAGTATTTT. Translating gives CASSQGQGDTDTQYF.

The chain links TRBV2 to TRBJ1-4; D unclear. The germline V and J ends were trimmed by 4 bases and 4 bases, with 4 bases remaining between them. This CDR3 contains 12 residues. Germline-derived CDR1 and CDR2 are SNHLY and FYNNEI. The CDR3 DNA reads as TGTGCCAGCAGTGGTTATAATGAAAAACTGTTTTTT. This translates into CASSGYNEKLFF. The full variable domain, with the rest looked up from reference TRBV2 and TRBJ1-4, is EPEVTQTPSHQVTQMGQEVILRCVPISNHLYFYWYRQILGQKVEFLVSFYNNEISEKSEIFDDQFSVERPDGSNFTLKIRSTKLEDSAMYFCASSGYNEKLFFGSGTQLSVL.

V usage is TRBV5-1 and J usage is TRBJ2-1; TRBD1 matches at 10 bases. J gave up 6 bases and V 4 bases, and 1 base lay outside the gene matches. Germline CDR1 is SGHRS and CDR2 is YFSETQ. The CDR3 consists of 13 residues. The CDR3 region has the DNA TGCGCCAGCAGCGGGGACAGGGGCAATGAGCAGTTCTTC. Protein product: CASSGDRGNEQFF.

The rearrangement uses TRBV15 and TRBJ2-5, with 8 bases that match TRBD2. The CDR3 runs to 13 residues. The germline V gene has CDR1 LNHNV and CDR2 YYDKDF (reference sequence). Germline trimming cut 8 bases from V and 7 bases from J; bases unmatched to any gene: 9. The CDR3 loop reads CATGTPGGLTQYF. The CDR3 nucleotides read TGTGCCACCGGGACACCGGGAGGGCTGACCCAGTACTTC.

The V call is TRBV14, the J call TRBJ2-2; 12 positions agree with TRBD2. Germline-derived CDR1 and CDR2 are SGHDN and FVKESK. The ends lost 2 bases at V and 0 bases at J; junction bases unmatched: 7. This CDR3 has 19 residues. CDR3 region: CASSQLTSGGTTNTGELFF. In nucleotides, the CDR3 is TGTGCCAGCAGCCAATTGACTAGCGGGGGTACCACGAACACCGGGGAGCTGTTTTTT.

This chain uses TRBV5-1 with TRBJ2-4; 9 positions match TRBD1. The CDR3 has 15 residues. J was trimmed by 5 bases and V by 0 bases; bases with no gene match: 3. The germline gives CDR1 SGHRS, CDR2 YFSETQ. The CDR3 loop reads CASSLGTGAENIQYF. CDR3 DNA: TGCGCCAGCAGCTTGGGGACAGGGGCTGAAAACATTCAGTACTTC.

The genes are TRBV10-3 and TRBJ2-2; 8 nucleotides agree with TRBD2. V was pared by 6 bases and J by 1 base, with 7 bases of the junction left unmatched. The CDR3 consists of 16 residues. CDR1 and CDR2 (germline): ENHRY, SYGVKD. CDR3 sequence reads: CAISPGRGGNTGELFF. As DNA, the CDR3 is TGTGCCATCAGCCCCGGCCGGGGGGGGAACACCGGGGAGCTGTTTTTT.

The chain has TRBV7-8 and TRBJ2-7; no reliable D call. The CDR3 is made up of 14 amino acids. The germline V gene has CDR1 SGHVS and CDR2 FQNEAQ. Between the trimmed V and J ends, which lost 2 bases and 1 base, there was a span of 9 bases. CDR3 DNA sequence: TGTGCCAGCAGCTTACGACTCCGGTCCTACGAGCAGTACTTC. This encodes CASSLRLRSYEQYF.

This chain connects TRBV27 to TRBJ1-2; D is unresolved. CDR1 is MNHEY and CDR2 is SMNVEV in the germline V gene (reference sequence). Trimming cost V 4 bases and J 2 bases, with 14 bases left between them. The CDR3 has 15 amino acids. The CDR3 DNA reads as TGTGCCAGCAGTTCTCGGGGAGGGTCGAACTATGGCTACACCTTC. Its protein is CASSSRGGSNYGYTF.

The chain joins TRBV2 to TRBJ2-3; a weak D match, TRBD2 (6 bases). Germline CDR1 reads SNHLY; CDR2 reads FYNNEI. The V end was cut by 8 bases, the J end by 4 bases, with 13 bases between. The CDR3 is 13 residues long. The CDR3, as DNA: TGTGCCAGCGGGACTGGCTCAGCAGATACGCAGTATTTT. Translation: CASGTGSADTQYF.

The rearrangement joins TRBV11-2 to TRBJ1-1; no definite D call. V was trimmed by 3 bases and J by 4 bases, leaving 6 bases between them. The germline V gene encodes CDR1 SGHAT and CDR2 FQNNGV. The CDR3 loop spans 12 amino acids. CDR3 loop: CASSFGLTEAFF. CDR3 nucleotides: TGTGCCAGCAGCTTTGGGCTCACTGAAGCTTTCTTT.

V is TRBV5-1 and J is TRBJ2-7, with D perhaps matching TRBD2 (5 bases). With 3 bases removed from V and 2 bases from J, the gap between germline ends came to 18 bases. From germline, CDR1 is SGHRS and CDR2 YFSETQ. This CDR3 is 16 amino acids long. CDR3 amino acids: CASSSTTGYFPYEQYF. CDR3 bases: TGCGCCAGCAGCTCGACGACGGGATATTTTCCCTACGAGCAGTACTTC.

This chain joins TRBV5-8 and TRBJ1-4; D is undetermined. Trimming stripped 4 bases from V and 8 bases from J, with 21 bases between. In germline, CDR1 is SGHTS, CDR2 YDEGEE. The CDR3 consists of 16 residues. DNA of the CDR3: TGTGCCAGCAGCGATCTTGCGGGCAGACTGACCGAAAAACTGTTTTTT. It specifies CASSDLAGRLTEKLFF.

This CDR3 reads CAWSSSRGYTF. The CDR3 region has the DNA TGTGCCTGGAGTTCGTCGCGTGGCTACACCTTC. The V call is TRBV30, the J call TRBJ1-2; D is unresolved. This CDR3 is built from 11 residues. CDR1 and CDR2 from the germline V gene are GTSNPN and SVGIG (reference sequence). The V end was cut by 2 bases, the J end by 7 bases, with 8 bases between.

The rearrangement uses TRBV27 and TRBJ2-5; weak D call: TRBD2 (6 bases). CDR1 and CDR2 (germline): MNHEY, SMNVEV (reference sequence). V lost 7 bases and J lost 4, with 16 bases in between. The CDR3 totals 14 residues. The CDR3 DNA reads TGTGCCAGCAAACTGATAGGGGAGGTAGAGACCCAGTACTTC. As protein: CASKLIGEVETQYF.

This sequence joins TRBV5-6 and TRBJ1-1; D is uncertain. CDR1 SGHDT and CDR2 YYEEEE come from the germline V gene. Trimming pared 0 bases from V and 5 bases from J, leaving 8 bases between. The CDR3 contains 13 residues. The CDR3 protein is CASSLAGQTEAFF. CDR3 sequence (DNA): TGTGCCAGCAGCTTGGCGGGTCAGACTGAAGCTTTCTTT.

The V and J genes are TRBV27 and TRBJ1-5; 7 bases line up with TRBD1. The V gene's germline CDR1 is MNHEY and CDR2 SMNVEV (reference sequence). The CDR3 contains 15 residues. Losses at the gene ends were 6 bases for V and 5 bases for J; bases not matched to a gene: 10. The CDR3 DNA reads as TGTGCCAGCAGCCGGAGACAGGGTGGGGATCAGCCCCAGCATTTT. It yields the protein CASSRRQGGDQPQHF.

J is TRBJ1-6 and V is TRBV5-6; D ambiguous. The CDR3 is 16 residues long. CDR1 and CDR2 from the germline V gene are SGHDT and YYEEEE. V lost 0 bases to trimming and J lost 7 bases, with 14 bases between them. The CDR3 sequence: CASSLGLAGHNSPLHF. In nucleotides, the CDR3 is TGTGCCAGCAGCTTGGGGTTAGCGGGCCACAATTCACCCCTCCACTTT. The variable domain in full, with the rest retrieved from reference TRBV5-6 and TRBJ1-6, is DAGVTQSPTHLIKTRGQQVTLRCSPKSGHDTVSWYQQALGQGPQFIFQYYEEEERQRGNFPDRFSGHQFPNYSSELNVNALLLGDSALYLCASSLGLAGHNSPLHFGNGTRLTVT.

The chain joins TRBV19 to TRBJ2-5; a weak D match, TRBD2 (6 bases). The germline V gene has CDR1 LNHDA and CDR2 SQIVND (reference sequence). The V gene lost 3 bases and the J gene lost 5 bases, with 13 bases spanning the gap. The CDR3 has 14 amino acids. This CDR3 reads CASSIRARGETQYF. The CDR3 coding sequence is TGTGCCAGTAGTATTAGGGCTCGGGGGGAGACCCAGTACTTC.

The chain is built from TRBV5-1 and TRBJ1-4, with 11 bases that match TRBD1. The CDR3 loop spans 14 amino acids. CDR1 SGHRS and CDR2 YFSETQ come from the germline V gene. V trimming: 3 bases; J trimming: 8 bases; junction bases outside the gene matches: 3. The CDR3 DNA follows: TGCGCCAGCAGCTCGGGGACAGGGGGAGAAAAACTGTTTTTT. Translated: CASSSGTGGEKLFF.

The chain joins TRBV6-5 to TRBJ1-4; D possibly corresponds to TRBD1 (5 bases). CDR1 and CDR2 from the germline V gene are MNHEY and SVGAGI. CDR3 length: 14 residues. V lost 5 bases and J 8 bases, leaving 15 bases between the germline ends. CDR3 residues: CASSIGGAGEKLFF. Here the CDR3 DNA reads TGTGCCAGCAGTATCGGTGGGGCTGGGGAAAAACTGTTTTTT.

The J gene is TRBJ1-1, the V gene TRBV28; D is ambiguous. The CDR3 consists of 14 residues. Between the trimmed V and J ends, which lost 3 bases and 0 bases, there was a span of 8 bases. Germline V lookup: CDR1 MDHEN, CDR2 SYDVKM. The DNA for the CDR3 is TGTGCCAGCAGTTTTGGGCCATTGAACACTGAAGCTTTCTTT. Encoded protein: CASSFGPLNTEAFF.

The rearrangement joins TRBV12-5 to TRBJ1-1; 7 bases map to TRBD1. The CDR3 runs to 14 residues. The trim removed 7 bases at V and 0 bases at J, leaving 5 bases unmatched. Germline V gives CDR1 LGHNT, CDR2 FRNRAP. In nucleotides, the CDR3 is TGTGCTAGTGCCCGTACAGGGGTGAACACTGAAGCTTTCTTT. This gives the protein CASARTGVNTEAFF.

The CDR3 region is CASSHLLDTTPGDEQFF. In nucleotides, the CDR3 is TGCGCCAGCAGCCACTTACTCGACACCACCCCCGGGGATGAGCAGTTCTTC. The chain links TRBV4-3 to TRBJ2-1; D possibly corresponds to TRBD2 (5 bases). This CDR3 contains 17 residues. Between the trimmed V and J ends, which lost 3 bases and 8 bases, there was a span of 23 bases. Germline V CDR1 and CDR2: LGHNA, YSLEER.

This chain links TRBV27 with TRBJ2-3; possible D gene TRBD2, 7 bases. CDR1 MNHEY and CDR2 SMNVEV come from the germline V gene (reference sequence). The CDR3 extends over 15 amino acids. Between the trimmed V and J ends, which lost 5 bases and 3 bases, there was a span of 15 bases. The CDR3, as DNA: TGTGCCAGCAGTGTATGGGGGGGGGCGACAGATACGCAGTATTTT. This gives the protein CASSVWGGATDTQYF.

The chain employs TRBV30 and TRBJ2-1; 7 bases are a match to TRBD2. The germline CDR1 and CDR2 sequences are GTSNPN and SVGIG (reference sequence). The V segment lost 3 bases and the J segment 12 bases; nucleotides outside the gene matches: 11. CDR3 length: 13 residues. CDR3 sequence: CAWSLWEGRGQFF. CDR3 sequence (DNA): TGTGCCTGGAGCCTCTGGGAGGGGCGCGGGCAGTTCTTC. The variable domain in full, completed from reference TRBV30 and TRBJ2-1, reads SQTIHQWPATLVQPVGSPLSLECTVEGTSNPNLYWYRQAAGRGLQLLFYSVGIGQISSEVPQNLSASRPQDRQFILSSKKLLLSDSGFYLCAWSLWEGRGQFFGPGTRLTVL.